This T cell receptor beta chain is from a study of T-cell memory formation after mild COVID-19. About the study: In these data, TCR clusters were largely donor specific.

With regard to this clonotype: Antigen specificity is unknown.

TCRdb recomputed calls from the 5' RACE reads with MiXCR, one row per CDR3 protein. Here the sample spans roughly 580,000 distinct CDR3 sequences, roughly 18% being singletons. General study results and limits: Memory from before infection featured some responding clones, which suggests cross-reactive memory joined. Clonal second-wave expansions that peaked on day 37 had unconfirmed SARS-CoV-2 specificity.

V was shortened by 3 bases and J by 3 bases, with 9 bases between the two germline ends. Germline-derived CDR1 and CDR2 are SGHTA and FQGNSA. The CDR3 consists of 15 residues. Sequencing input: PBMCs or a T cell subset sorted from them (not recorded which). The J gene is TRBJ2-6, the V gene TRBV7-2; TRBD2 is a possible D gene (5 bases). The source of this sequence is an adult woman who had mild COVID-19 (a few samples of this study predate the infection). Cell type and time point are not known. CDR3 sequence (DNA): TGTGCCAGCAGCTTCGGGGAGAATGGGGCCAACGTCCTGACTTTC. Amino acid sequence: CASSFGENGANVLTF.